Listed below are T cell receptor beta chains from one sample, sequenced in a study of T cells in localized non-small cell lung cancer. The repertoire was sequenced with immunoSEQ multiplex PCR; TCRdb's copy has only in-frame clones and lacks some. Here the sample spans 40,000 to 65,000 clones, over 80% being singletons. Specimen: peripheral blood mononuclear cells, collected before any cancer treatment. All receptors come from a man between 40 and 70 years old with stage III lung adenocarcinoma. Both conserved end residues are part of each CDR3.

V	J	CDR3
TRBV4-1	TRBJ2-7	CASSQPGQDAYEQYF
TRBV19	TRBJ2-7	CASSFKGDTPYEQYF
TRBV9	TRBJ1-2	CASSLPLGASYGYTF
TRBV7-9	TRBJ1-2	CASSQDSHYGYTF
TRBV15	TRBJ2-7	CATSARTGLSEQYF
TRBV6-5	TRBJ2-2	CASSYAGGIAGELFF
TRBV19	TRBJ2-7	CASSPLTIPYEQYF
TRBV9	TRBJ1-2	CASSVDQGLHPNYGYTF
TRBV9	TRBJ2-1	CASSGRQSSGRFYNEQFF
TRBV5-4	TRBJ1-2	CASSLVAGPNYGYTF
TRBV27	TRBJ2-2	CASSRLAGGLHTGELFF
TRBV18	TRBJ2-5	CASSPIRGASGRGETQYF
TRBV9	TRBJ2-7	CASSVGQGDEQYF
TRBV7-9	TRBJ2-3	CASSDRGLGTDTQYF
TRBV2	TRBJ2-1	CASSEDTSGGNEQFF
TRBV5-1	TRBJ2-7	CASSLVPSGGFSYEQYF
TRBV11-2	TRBJ2-3	CASSQAGGVDTQYF
TRBV11-2	TRBJ2-1	CASSSSSSYNEQFF
TRBV4-1	TRBJ1-4	CASSQDAGTGREKLFF
TRBV5-4	TRBJ1-1	CASSPEVEGFAEAFF
TRBV27	TRBJ2-7	CASSLNRGVSYEQYF
TRBV30	TRBJ1-5	CAWSASRNQPQHF
TRBV4-2	TRBJ2-7	CASSQDMKLAYEQYF
TRBV7-2	TRBJ2-6	CASSRGNSGANVLTF
TRBV1	TRBJ1-3	CTSRPNSSPGQVSGNTIYF
TRBV4-2	TRBJ1-3	CASSQDATVSGNTIYF
TRBV10-2	TRBJ1-5	CASSESPIDSLVSNQPQHF
TRBV7-7	TRBJ2-5	CASSLNFQETQYF